These 30 T cell receptor beta chains share one sample of origin, sequenced in a study of T cells in Graves' hyperthyroidism and ophthalmopathy. There were TCR beta CDR3 regions amplified from RNA transcripts. First-round RT-PCR of the TCR CDR3 relied on the HTBI primer set. TCRdb fed the multiplex PCR reads into MiXCR, producing one record per CDR3 protein. The sample gives about 400,000 distinct CDR3 sequences, around 15% of which show up once; around 28% is in the top ten. The sequencing input was blood. The receptors were sampled from a man in his fifties or sixties with Graves' ophthalmopathy.

This clonotype was detected ten times or more. The CDR3 DNA is TGTGCCAGCAGTGACTCGACAGCGGTTAATCAGCCCCAGCATTTT. Translation gives CASSDSTAVNQPQHF. This chain links TRBV28 with TRBJ1-5; D perhaps matches TRBD1 (5 bases). CDR1 is MDHEN and CDR2 is SYDVKM in the germline V gene. The V end lost 5 bases, the J end lost 4 bases, and 15 bases lay between the germline ends. There are 15 residues in the CDR3.

This clonotype has a count of ten or more. The rearrangement joins TRBV28 to TRBJ1-5; D is unclear. Trimming pared 3 bases from V and 4 bases from J, leaving 10 bases between. The CDR3 length is 14 residues. The germline gives CDR1 MDHEN, CDR2 SYDVKM. The CDR3 loop is CASSLALGNQPQHF. The DNA for the CDR3 is TGTGCCAGCAGTTTGGCTCTGGGAAATCAGCCCCAGCATTTT.

This sequence joins TRBV7-8 and TRBJ2-5; TRBD2 might be the D (6 bases). CDR1 and CDR2 (germline): SGHVS, FQNEAQ. Trimming stripped 6 bases from V and 4 bases from J, with 15 bases between. The CDR3 is 14 residues long. CDR3 residues: CASSIGGGAETQYF. The DNA for the CDR3 is TGTGCCAGCAGTATCGGGGGAGGAGCAGAGACCCAGTACTTC.

This clonotype has ten or more counts. The chain recombines TRBV3-1 with TRBJ1-1, with unresolved D. This CDR3 comprises 14 residues. The V end lost 3 bases, the J end lost 1 base, and 9 bases lay between the germline ends. Germline values: CDR1 LGHDT, CDR2 YNNKEL (reference sequence). As DNA, the CDR3 is TGTGCCAGCAGCCAGATGGAGCCGAACACTGAAGCTTTCTTT. Its translation: CASSQMEPNTEAFF.

This clonotype has at least ten counts. J is TRBJ2-1 and V is TRBV2; 8 bases map to TRBD2. This CDR3 has 15 amino acids. Per the germline V gene, CDR1 is SNHLY and CDR2 is FYNNEI. The V segment lost 2 bases and the J segment 5 bases; nucleotides outside the gene matches: 5. Here the CDR3 reads CASSERGRSHNEQFF. DNA for the CDR3: TGTGCCAGCAGTGAACGCGGGAGGTCTCACAATGAGCAGTTCTTC.

This clonotype was observed at least ten times. The genes are TRBV6-1 and TRBJ2-7; D could derive from TRBD1 or TRBD2 (5 bases each). Trimming took 6 bases from V and 2 from J, leaving 20 bases between them. The CDR3 sequence is 16 residues long. Germline CDR1 and CDR2: MNHNS and SASEGT. DNA for the CDR3: TGTGCCAGCAGCACTTCACCGGGACCCGTAGCCTACGAGCAGTACTTC. Translated: CASSTSPGPVAYEQYF.

This clonotype occurred many times. The chain combines TRBV20-1 with TRBJ2-1; tentatively, D is TRBD2 (6 bases). V dropped 8 bases and J dropped 7 bases, with 30 bases sitting between them. The V gene's germline CDR1 is DFQATT and CDR2 SNEGSKA (reference sequence). This CDR3 comprises 17 residues. CDR3 amino acids: CSLPPQGAGSRGNEQFF. The DNA of the CDR3 is TGCAGTCTCCCTCCTCAGGGAGCGGGTTCCAGAGGGAATGAGCAGTTCTTC.

In this sample, this clonotype turned up many times. V usage is TRBV3-1 and J usage is TRBJ1-5; 8 bases are shared with TRBD1. This CDR3 is built from 17 residues. V dropped 0 bases and J dropped 6; count of bases not matched to a gene: 10. Germline-derived CDR1 and CDR2 are LGHDT and YNNKEL (reference sequence). Here the CDR3 reads CASSQDSGGTGIQPQHF. In nucleotides, the CDR3 is TGTGCCAGCAGCCAAGATAGCGGCGGGACAGGTATTCAGCCCCAGCATTTT.

The chain is built from TRBV5-8 and TRBJ1-1; perhaps TRBD1 as D (5 bases). The CDR3 covers 14 residues. The germline V and J ends were trimmed by 4 bases and 3 bases, with 13 bases remaining between them. The germline V gene has CDR1 SGHTS and CDR2 YDEGEE. The CDR3 loop is CASSRGHGDTEAFF. The CDR3 DNA is TGTGCCAGCAGCCGCGGACACGGGGACACTGAAGCTTTCTTT. The variable domain in full, with the rest retrieved from reference TRBV5-8 and TRBJ1-1, is EAGVTQSPTHLIKTRGQQATLRCSPISGHTSVYWYQQALGLGLQFLLWYDEGEERNRGNFPPRFSGRQFPNYSSELNVNALELEDSALYLCASSRGHGDTEAFFGQGTRLTVV.

This clonotype showed up many times. The chain employs TRBV7-3 and TRBJ2-1; D might be TRBD2 (6 bases). The germline V gene encodes CDR1 SGHTA and CDR2 FQGTGA. CDR3 size: 18 residues. Trimming removed 0 bases from V and 0 bases from J, with 15 bases in between. The CDR3 DNA is TGTGCCAGCAGCTTAACGGAAGGCGGGAAGAGCTCCTACAATGAGCAGTTCTTC. This sequence encodes CASSLTEGGKSSYNEQFF.

This clonotype has a count of ten or more. This sequence joins TRBV18 and TRBJ2-5, with D unresolved. The length of the CDR3 is 12 residues. The V end lost 3 bases, the J end lost 5 bases, and 7 bases lay between the germline ends. The V gene's germline CDR1 is KGHSH and CDR2 LQKENI. The CDR3 reads CASSPPGETQYF. The CDR3 DNA reads TGTGCCAGCTCACCCCCCGGGGAGACCCAGTACTTC.

This clonotype has a count of ten or more. The chain combines TRBV7-9 with TRBJ2-7; 7 nucleotides agree with TRBD1. Trimming removed 0 bases from V and 2 bases from J; junction bases left unmatched: 4. The CDR3 is made up of 15 amino acids. Germline V gene sequence: CDR1 SEHNR, CDR2 FQNEAQ (reference sequence). The CDR3 reads CASSLALRGPYEQYF. Written as DNA, the CDR3 is TGTGCCAGCAGCTTAGCACTAAGGGGGCCCTACGAGCAGTACTTC.

The sample holds many counts of this clonotype. The rearrangement uses TRBV11-2 and TRBJ2-7, with a tentative D call TRBD1 (6 bases). This CDR3 has 12 residues. The V gene's germline CDR1 is SGHAT and CDR2 FQNNGV. Trimming stripped 6 bases from V and 2 bases from J, with 8 bases between. CDR3 sequence reads: CASRQGAYEQYF. DNA for the CDR3: TGTGCCAGCAGACAGGGCGCCTACGAGCAGTACTTC.

Concerning this clonotype: A much larger clone is a single base away; this may be a read error. The rearrangement links TRBV2 to TRBJ2-5, with 8 bases fitting TRBD2. The germline CDR1 and CDR2 sequences are SNHLY and FYNNEI. This CDR3 contains 17 residues. The CDR3, as DNA: TGTGCCAGCAAGAGCGGCGGGAGGAAATGGTACCAAGGGACCCAGTACTTC. Protein: CASKSGGRKWYQGTQYF.

The chain joins TRBV24-1 to TRBJ2-1, with D maybe TRBD2 (6 bases). Germline V gives CDR1 KGHDR, CDR2 SFDVKD. Deletions cut 1 base from V and 8 bases from J, with 23 bases between. The CDR3 totals 18 residues. The CDR3 region is CATSDFKDGTPRLDEQFF. CDR3 nucleotides: TGTGCCACCAGTGATTTTAAAGACGGGACTCCTCGTTTGGATGAGCAGTTCTTC.

This clonotype has a count of ten or more. V usage is TRBV7-2 and J usage is TRBJ2-7, with D uncertain. Trimming left V 2 bases short and J 0 bases short, with 11 bases between. Looked up from germline, CDR1 is SGHTA and CDR2 is FQGNSA. This CDR3 is built from 15 residues. The CDR3 reads CASSLLRVSSYEQYF. The CDR3 DNA follows: TGTGCCAGCAGCTTACTGCGTGTGAGCTCCTACGAGCAGTACTTC.

The chain recombines TRBV14 with TRBJ2-1, with 8 bases identical to TRBD2. This CDR3 comprises 15 residues. CDR1 is SGHDN and CDR2 is FVKESK in the germline V gene. The J segment lost 4 bases and the V segment lost 10 bases, leaving 12 bases of the junction unmatched. The CDR3 nucleotides are TGTGCCACCGCCACTAGCGGAAAAGAGTACAATGAGCAGTTCTTC. Its translation is CATATSGKEYNEQFF.

This sequence joins TRBV20-1 and TRBJ1-2; tentative D call: TRBD1 (5 bases). Germline V CDR1 and CDR2: DFQATT, SNEGSKA (reference sequence). Trimming pared 8 bases from V and 2 bases from J, leaving 21 bases between. The CDR3 is made up of 15 amino acids. The CDR3 nucleotides are TGCAGTTCCCTCCCCCCTACAGGACCCAACTATGGCTACACCTTC. It translates to CSSLPPTGPNYGYTF.

The gene calls are TRBV29-1 and TRBJ1-2, with D uncertain. This CDR3 spans 13 amino acids. Germline CDR1 reads SQVTM; CDR2 reads ANQGSEA. With 0 bases removed from V and 4 bases from J, the gap between germline ends came to 9 bases. CDR3 bases: TGCAGCGTTGAAGAAAACGGGGTCTATGGCTACACCTTC. This gives the protein CSVEENGVYGYTF. The entire variable domain, with the rest obtained from reference TRBV29-1 and TRBJ1-2, is as follows: SAVISQKPSRDICQRGTSLTIQCQVDSQVTMMFWYRQQPGQSLTLIATANQGSEATYESGFVIDKFPISRPNLTFSTLTVSNMSPEDSSIYLCSVEENGVYGYTFGSGTRLTVV.

This clonotype came up many times. The chain is built from TRBV3-1 and TRBJ2-1, with no clear D. The germline V and J ends were trimmed by 3 bases and 0 bases, with 9 bases remaining between them. This CDR3 comprises 15 residues. The germline V gene encodes CDR1 LGHDT and CDR2 YNNKEL (reference sequence). The CDR3 region has the DNA TGTGCCAGCAGCCAGGCTTCATCCTCCTACAATGAGCAGTTCTTC. Amino acid sequence: CASSQASSSYNEQFF.

The chain has TRBV27 and TRBJ1-6; 9 nucleotides line up with TRBD1. Trimming removed 7 bases from V and 7 bases from J; junction bases left unmatched: 5. CDR3 length equals 14 residues. Germline-derived CDR1 and CDR2 are MNHEY and SMNVEV (reference sequence). The CDR3 sequence: CASKGTGRNSPLHF. CDR3 nucleotide sequence: TGTGCCAGCAAGGGGACAGGGAGGAATTCACCCCTCCACTTT.

The J gene is TRBJ2-7, the V gene TRBV4-3; D could derive from TRBD1 or TRBD2 (6 bases each). The CDR3 spans 14 residues. In germline, CDR1 is LGHNA, CDR2 YSLEER. Trimming stripped 3 bases from V and 4 bases from J, with 13 bases between. The CDR3 DNA sequence: TGCGCCAGCAGCCACCCGGGGGCGACGTACGAGCAGTACTTC. Translation: CASSHPGATYEQYF.

This clonotype was detected ten times or more. The chain links TRBV20-1 to TRBJ2-7; D perhaps matches TRBD1 (5 bases). Trimming removed 3 bases at V and 5 bases at J, with 20 bases between. This CDR3 has 15 residues. Germline V CDR1 and CDR2: DFQATT, SNEGSKA (reference sequence). The CDR3 sequence is CSASDPGKVVDEQYF. CDR3 in DNA: TGCAGTGCTAGCGATCCAGGGAAGGTGGTCGACGAGCAGTACTTC.

This clonotype appeared many times. V gene TRBV24-1 combines with J gene TRBJ2-5, with no clear D. Per germline, CDR1 KGHDR and CDR2 SFDVKD. The CDR3 loop spans 13 amino acids. V was shortened by 3 bases and J by 0 bases, with 4 bases between the two germline ends. CDR3 protein: CATSDGHQETQYF. CDR3 coding DNA: TGTGCCACCAGTGATGGCCACCAAGAGACCCAGTACTTC.

Ten or more counts support this clonotype. The J gene is TRBJ1-1, the V gene TRBV7-2; D unresolved. With 2 bases removed from V and 4 bases from J, the gap between germline ends came to 11 bases. The CDR3 extends over 14 amino acids. The germline CDR1 and CDR2 sequences are SGHTA and FQGNSA. The chain's CDR3 is CASSLPGWATEAFF. The DNA for the CDR3 is TGTGCCAGCAGCTTACCCGGGTGGGCCACTGAAGCTTTCTTT.

V usage is TRBV19 and J usage is TRBJ2-1; D may be TRBD1 (5 bases). Trimming took 5 bases from V and 0 from J, leaving 14 bases between them. CDR1 and CDR2 (germline): LNHDA, SQIVND (reference sequence). This CDR3 has 16 amino acids. The CDR3 region is CASSVTTASSYNEQFF. The CDR3 nucleotides are TGTGCCAGTAGTGTCACGACAGCTAGCTCCTACAATGAGCAGTTCTTC.

This clonotype was counted ten times or more. The chain uses TRBV20-1 and TRBJ2-3; D is undetermined. Trimming stripped 3 bases from V and 2 bases from J, with 15 bases between. The CDR3 totals 15 residues. In germline, CDR1 is DFQATT, CDR2 SNEGSKA (reference sequence). The CDR3 sequence is CSASSTAGITDTQYF. The CDR3 DNA reads TGCAGTGCTAGTTCCACGGCTGGGATCACAGATACGCAGTATTTT.

This clonotype has only a few counts. The chain is built from TRBV24-1 and TRBJ2-3; 10 bases align to TRBD2. This CDR3 region has 16 residues. Germline CDR1 and CDR2: KGHDR and SFDVKD. V lost 3 bases to trimming and J lost 2 bases; unmatched junction nucleotides: 4. The CDR3 nucleotides are TGTGCCACCAGTGATGGACTAGCGGCCCTCACAGATACGCAGTATTTT. Translating it yields CATSDGLAALTDTQYF.

The rearrangement joins TRBV6-6 to TRBJ1-4; no reliable D call. Trimming removed 2 bases at V and 5 bases at J, with 15 bases between. Looked up from germline, CDR1 is MNHNY and CDR2 is SVGAGI (reference sequence). CDR3 length equals 16 residues. The CDR3 DNA follows: TGTGCCAGCAGTTACAGGCCCGGATCCGAAAATGAAAAACTGTTTTTT. This encodes CASSYRPGSENEKLFF.

This clonotype was observed at least ten times. The CDR3 loop reads CASSLTGGHEQYF. In DNA form, the CDR3 reads TGTGCCAGCAGCTTGACGGGGGGCCACGAGCAGTACTTC. The rearrangement joins TRBV5-6 to TRBJ2-7; D is perhaps TRBD2 (7 bases). Germline loops: CDR1 SGHDT, CDR2 YYEEEE. V lost 1 base and J 5 bases, leaving 10 bases between the germline ends. This CDR3 spans 13 amino acids.